The 19 T cell receptor beta chains below all came from one sample that was sequenced in a study. Each CDR3 protein is one row after TCRdb ran MiXCR on the 5' RACE reads. Among approximately 40,000 distinct CDR3 sequences, 30% were seen once, and the ten largest hold about 3.8%. Sequences were obtained from tumor-infiltrating memory CD4+ T cells sorted from the breast tumor. Regarding subset: memory CD4+ T cells, CD4+CD45RO+CD25-. All receptors derive from a female donor with breast cancer.

In its sample, this clonotype was seen a few times. The chain employs TRBV20-1 and TRBJ2-5, with unresolved D. Germline CDR1 and CDR2: DFQATT and SNEGSKA (reference sequence). Trimming shortened V by 6 bases and J by 5 bases, and 19 bases separated the two germline ends. The CDR3 spans 14 residues. CDR3 sequence reads: CSAPTDVLGETQYF. The CDR3, as DNA: TGCAGTGCCCCAACAGACGTCCTCGGGGAGACCCAGTACTTC.

The V and J genes are TRBV28 and TRBJ2-7; D uncertain. Trimming left V 4 bases short and J 0 bases short, with 13 bases between. The CDR3 length is 15 residues. Per germline, CDR1 MDHEN and CDR2 SYDVKM. CDR3 residues: CASSYHGAISYEQYF. Written as DNA, the CDR3 is TGTGCCAGCAGTTATCACGGCGCAATCTCCTACGAGCAGTACTTC. Variable domain in full (rest from reference TRBV28 and TRBJ2-7): DVKVTQSSRYLVKRTGEKVFLECVQDMDHENMFWYRQDPGLGLRLIYFSYDVKMKEKGDIPEGYSVSREKKERFSLILESASTNQTSMYLCASSYHGAISYEQYFGPGTRLTVT.

This clonotype came up a few times. The genes are TRBV20-1 and TRBJ2-1, with D maybe TRBD2 (5 bases). The length of the CDR3 is 13 residues. CDR1 is DFQATT, CDR2 SNEGSKA, per germline (reference sequence). CDR3 DNA: TGCAGCGCCAGAGCGGTACGCTACAATGAGCAGTTCTTC. It is translated as CSARAVRYNEQFF.

The sample holds a few counts of this clonotype. The chain's CDR3 is CASSRVTDTQYF. CDR3 sequence (DNA): TGTGCCAGCAGTCGGGTAACAGATACGCAGTATTTT. The chain links TRBV25-1 to TRBJ2-3; no definite D call. This CDR3 spans 12 amino acids. The ends were cut back, 5 bases at V and 3 bases at J, with 6 bases in the middle. Germline assignment: CDR1 MGHDK and CDR2 SYGVNS.

This clonotype came up many times. The V gene is TRBV3-1, the J gene TRBJ2-1; 9 nucleotides agree with TRBD2. Trimming cost V 1 base and J 2 bases; bases outside gene matches: 0. The CDR3 length is 15 residues. Looked up from germline, CDR1 is LGHDT and CDR2 is YNNKEL (reference sequence). The CDR3 coding sequence is TGTGCCAGCAGCCAAGGACTAGCGGCCTACAATGAGCAGTTCTTC. It is translated as CASSQGLAAYNEQFF.

Worth noting for this clonotype: A read error may explain this, as a much larger clone is one base away. The chain carries TRBV29-1 and TRBJ2-1; 8 bases agree with TRBD2. This CDR3 comprises 14 residues. V dropped 1 base and J dropped 6; count of bases not matched to a gene: 5. Germline CDR1 is SQVTM and CDR2 is ANQGSEA. The DNA of the CDR3 is TGCAGCGTTGAAGGGCGGGAGGACTTCAATGAGCAGTTCTTC. This encodes CSVEGREDFNEQFF.

This chain uses TRBV5-6 with TRBJ2-3; possibly TRBD1 for D (6 bases). Germline CDR1 is SGHDT and CDR2 is YYEEEE. The CDR3 covers 19 residues. The V and J ends lost 2 bases and 0 bases respectively, with 22 bases between them. CDR3 in DNA: TGTGCCAGCAGCTTTTTTATTGCGACAGGCCGATCTAGCACAGATACGCAGTATTTT. It yields the protein CASSFFIATGRSSTDTQYF.

The chain is built from TRBV5-1 and TRBJ2-7; D gene ambiguous. V lost 1 base to trimming and J lost 7 bases, with 9 bases between them. The germline V gene has CDR1 SGHRS and CDR2 YFSETQ. The CDR3 totals 12 residues. CDR3 sequence: CASSLPYREQYF. The CDR3 coding sequence is TGCGCCAGCAGCTTGCCATACAGAGAGCAGTACTTC.

This clonotype was seen more than once but under ten times. V gene TRBV18 combines with J gene TRBJ1-1; 11 bases map to TRBD1. V dropped 3 bases and J dropped 4; count of bases not matched to a gene: 4. This CDR3 has 15 amino acids. Germline V gives CDR1 KGHSH, CDR2 LQKENI. The CDR3, as DNA: TGTGCCAGCTCACCTCCGGACAGGGGGCTCACTGAAGCTTTCTTT. This translates into CASSPPDRGLTEAFF.

This clonotype was observed a handful of times. The chain is built from TRBV6-5 and TRBJ2-1, with D possibly TRBD1 on 7 matching bases. This CDR3 contains 16 residues. Germline V gene data show CDR1 as MNHEY and CDR2 as SVGAGI. Trimming took off 0 bases at V and 5 bases at J, with 14 bases between the two ends. The CDR3 reads CASSYSTTGEDNEQFF. The CDR3 region has the DNA TGTGCCAGCAGTTACTCGACTACAGGGGAGGACAATGAGCAGTTCTTC.

This chain connects TRBV20-1 to TRBJ2-3; 11 positions agree with TRBD2. V lost 2 bases, J lost 5 bases, and 6 bases stayed unmatched. The CDR3 contains 15 residues. The germline V gene encodes CDR1 DFQATT and CDR2 SNEGSKA (reference sequence). CDR3 DNA: TGCAGTGCTAGAACCGCTAGCGGGAGGAGAGATACGCAGTATTTT. As protein: CSARTASGRRDTQYF.

The rearrangement uses TRBV5-1 and TRBJ2-2, with D uncertain. Germline CDR1 reads SGHRS; CDR2 reads YFSETQ. The CDR3 loop spans 14 amino acids. The V end lost 5 bases, the J end lost 6 bases, and 14 bases lay between the germline ends. CDR3 sequence reads: CASRQVSNSGELFF. The CDR3 coding sequence is TGCGCCAGCAGACAAGTCTCCAATTCCGGGGAGCTGTTTTTT.

J is TRBJ2-7 and V is TRBV12-3 or TRBV12-4; no clear D gene. The CDR3 runs to 12 residues. V shed 5 bases and J shed 5 bases, with 10 bases lying between them. CDR3 coding DNA: TGTGCCAGCAGTAATGCCCTGCACGAGCAGTACTTC. Its translation: CASSNALHEQYF.

This clonotype was seen just once. This chain connects TRBV12-3 or TRBV12-4 to TRBJ2-2; D remains unclear. V was clipped by 8 bases and J by 1 base, with 11 bases between them. The CDR3 loop spans 14 amino acids. The CDR3 region is CASSFGENTGELFF. The CDR3 nucleotides are TGTGCCAGCTCCTTTGGGGAGAACACCGGGGAGCTGTTTTTT.

This clonotype was observed many times. The V call is TRBV10-2, the J call TRBJ2-1, with 8 positions matching TRBD2. CDR3 length: 14 amino acids. Unmatched junction bases numbered 6, after V lost 4 bases and J lost 7 bases. The germline V gene encodes CDR1 WSHSY and CDR2 SAAADI. Here the CDR3 DNA reads TGCGCCAGCAGTGCCGGGAGGGCCTTGAATGAGCAGTTCTTC. Translation: CASSAGRALNEQFF.

The genes are TRBV29-1 and TRBJ2-5; tentative D call: TRBD2 (6 bases). Germline V lookup: CDR1 SQVTM, CDR2 ANQGSEA. This CDR3 is built from 16 residues. Trimming took off 2 bases at V and 3 bases at J, with 19 bases between the two ends. CDR3 coding DNA: TGCAGCGTTGAACTCAGACGGGGAGGATTGGAAGAGACCCAGTACTTC. This translates into CSVELRRGGLEETQYF.

In this sample, this clonotype turned up a few times. This rearrangement joins TRBV5-1 to TRBJ2-2; no clear D gene. The germline gives CDR1 SGHRS, CDR2 YFSETQ. Trimming pared 4 bases from V and 5 bases from J, leaving 6 bases between. This CDR3 is 12 amino acids long. CDR3 nucleotide sequence: TGCGCCAGCAGCCACACAACCGGGGAGCTGTTTTTT. Encoded protein: CASSHTTGELFF.

This clonotype was seen a handful of times. Its ends do not fully match the called genes, so a read error is possible. The CDR3 sequence: CANSLGVLREQYF. The CDR3 DNA is TGTGCCAACAGCTTAGGAGTACTCCGCGAGCAGTACTTC. The rearrangement links TRBV7-2 to TRBJ2-7; no reliable D call. Germline V gene lookup returns CDR1 SGHTA and CDR2 FQGNSA. This CDR3 has 13 amino acids.

V and J are TRBV6-5 and TRBJ2-6; no clear D. Per germline, CDR1 MNHEY and CDR2 SVGAGI. V was trimmed by 6 bases and J by 1 base, leaving 13 bases between them. The CDR3 length is 16 residues. The CDR3 here is CASSLSPGSGANVLTF. CDR3 bases: TGTGCCAGCAGCCTCAGTCCTGGGTCTGGGGCCAACGTCCTGACTTTC.